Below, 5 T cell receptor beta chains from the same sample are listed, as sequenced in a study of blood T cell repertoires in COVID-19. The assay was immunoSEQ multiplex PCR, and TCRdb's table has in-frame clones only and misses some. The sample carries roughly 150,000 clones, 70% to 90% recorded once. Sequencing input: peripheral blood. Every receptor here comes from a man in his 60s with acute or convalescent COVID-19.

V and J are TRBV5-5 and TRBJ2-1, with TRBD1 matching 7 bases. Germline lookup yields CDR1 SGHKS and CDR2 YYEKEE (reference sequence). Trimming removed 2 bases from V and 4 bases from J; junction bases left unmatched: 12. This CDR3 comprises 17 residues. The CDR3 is CASSLRSETGRYNEQFF. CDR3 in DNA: TGTGCCAGCAGCTTACGGAGTGAGACAGGGCGATACAATGAGCAGTTCTTC.

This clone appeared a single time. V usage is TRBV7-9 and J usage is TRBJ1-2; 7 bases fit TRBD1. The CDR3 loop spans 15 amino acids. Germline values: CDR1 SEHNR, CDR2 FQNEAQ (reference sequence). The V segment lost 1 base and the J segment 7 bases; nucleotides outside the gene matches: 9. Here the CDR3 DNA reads TGTGCCAGCAGCTTAGGGGGCAGGGGGAGTTTTGGCTACACCTTC. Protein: CASSLGGRGSFGYTF.

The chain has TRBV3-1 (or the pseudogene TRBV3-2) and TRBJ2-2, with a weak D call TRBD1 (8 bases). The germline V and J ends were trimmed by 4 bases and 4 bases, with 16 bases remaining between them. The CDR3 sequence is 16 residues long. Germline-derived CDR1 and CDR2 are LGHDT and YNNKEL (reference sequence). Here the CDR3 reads CASSLYTGGVTGELFF. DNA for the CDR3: TGTGCCAGCAGCCTATATACAGGGGGGGTCACCGGGGAGCTGTTTTTT.

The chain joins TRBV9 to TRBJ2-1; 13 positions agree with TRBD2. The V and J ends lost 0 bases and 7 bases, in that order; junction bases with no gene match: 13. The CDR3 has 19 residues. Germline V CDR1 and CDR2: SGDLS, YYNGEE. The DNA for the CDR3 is TGTGCCAGCAGCGTAGGGACTAGCGGGGGAGGGCTCCGACGTAATGAGCAGTTCTTC. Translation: CASSVGTSGGGLRRNEQFF. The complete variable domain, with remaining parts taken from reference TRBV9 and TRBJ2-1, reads DSGVTQTPKHLITATGQRVTLRCSPRSGDLSVYWYQQSLDQGLQFLIQYYNGEERAKGNILERFSAQQFPDLHSELNLSSLELGDSALYFCASSVGTSGGGLRRNEQFFGPGTRLTVL.

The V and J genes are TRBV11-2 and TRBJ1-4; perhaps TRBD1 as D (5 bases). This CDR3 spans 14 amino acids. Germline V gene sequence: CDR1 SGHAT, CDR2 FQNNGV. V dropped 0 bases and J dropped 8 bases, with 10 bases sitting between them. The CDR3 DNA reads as TGTGCCAGCAGCTTAGACAGGGTGCGAGAAAAACTGTTTTTT. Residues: CASSLDRVREKLFF.